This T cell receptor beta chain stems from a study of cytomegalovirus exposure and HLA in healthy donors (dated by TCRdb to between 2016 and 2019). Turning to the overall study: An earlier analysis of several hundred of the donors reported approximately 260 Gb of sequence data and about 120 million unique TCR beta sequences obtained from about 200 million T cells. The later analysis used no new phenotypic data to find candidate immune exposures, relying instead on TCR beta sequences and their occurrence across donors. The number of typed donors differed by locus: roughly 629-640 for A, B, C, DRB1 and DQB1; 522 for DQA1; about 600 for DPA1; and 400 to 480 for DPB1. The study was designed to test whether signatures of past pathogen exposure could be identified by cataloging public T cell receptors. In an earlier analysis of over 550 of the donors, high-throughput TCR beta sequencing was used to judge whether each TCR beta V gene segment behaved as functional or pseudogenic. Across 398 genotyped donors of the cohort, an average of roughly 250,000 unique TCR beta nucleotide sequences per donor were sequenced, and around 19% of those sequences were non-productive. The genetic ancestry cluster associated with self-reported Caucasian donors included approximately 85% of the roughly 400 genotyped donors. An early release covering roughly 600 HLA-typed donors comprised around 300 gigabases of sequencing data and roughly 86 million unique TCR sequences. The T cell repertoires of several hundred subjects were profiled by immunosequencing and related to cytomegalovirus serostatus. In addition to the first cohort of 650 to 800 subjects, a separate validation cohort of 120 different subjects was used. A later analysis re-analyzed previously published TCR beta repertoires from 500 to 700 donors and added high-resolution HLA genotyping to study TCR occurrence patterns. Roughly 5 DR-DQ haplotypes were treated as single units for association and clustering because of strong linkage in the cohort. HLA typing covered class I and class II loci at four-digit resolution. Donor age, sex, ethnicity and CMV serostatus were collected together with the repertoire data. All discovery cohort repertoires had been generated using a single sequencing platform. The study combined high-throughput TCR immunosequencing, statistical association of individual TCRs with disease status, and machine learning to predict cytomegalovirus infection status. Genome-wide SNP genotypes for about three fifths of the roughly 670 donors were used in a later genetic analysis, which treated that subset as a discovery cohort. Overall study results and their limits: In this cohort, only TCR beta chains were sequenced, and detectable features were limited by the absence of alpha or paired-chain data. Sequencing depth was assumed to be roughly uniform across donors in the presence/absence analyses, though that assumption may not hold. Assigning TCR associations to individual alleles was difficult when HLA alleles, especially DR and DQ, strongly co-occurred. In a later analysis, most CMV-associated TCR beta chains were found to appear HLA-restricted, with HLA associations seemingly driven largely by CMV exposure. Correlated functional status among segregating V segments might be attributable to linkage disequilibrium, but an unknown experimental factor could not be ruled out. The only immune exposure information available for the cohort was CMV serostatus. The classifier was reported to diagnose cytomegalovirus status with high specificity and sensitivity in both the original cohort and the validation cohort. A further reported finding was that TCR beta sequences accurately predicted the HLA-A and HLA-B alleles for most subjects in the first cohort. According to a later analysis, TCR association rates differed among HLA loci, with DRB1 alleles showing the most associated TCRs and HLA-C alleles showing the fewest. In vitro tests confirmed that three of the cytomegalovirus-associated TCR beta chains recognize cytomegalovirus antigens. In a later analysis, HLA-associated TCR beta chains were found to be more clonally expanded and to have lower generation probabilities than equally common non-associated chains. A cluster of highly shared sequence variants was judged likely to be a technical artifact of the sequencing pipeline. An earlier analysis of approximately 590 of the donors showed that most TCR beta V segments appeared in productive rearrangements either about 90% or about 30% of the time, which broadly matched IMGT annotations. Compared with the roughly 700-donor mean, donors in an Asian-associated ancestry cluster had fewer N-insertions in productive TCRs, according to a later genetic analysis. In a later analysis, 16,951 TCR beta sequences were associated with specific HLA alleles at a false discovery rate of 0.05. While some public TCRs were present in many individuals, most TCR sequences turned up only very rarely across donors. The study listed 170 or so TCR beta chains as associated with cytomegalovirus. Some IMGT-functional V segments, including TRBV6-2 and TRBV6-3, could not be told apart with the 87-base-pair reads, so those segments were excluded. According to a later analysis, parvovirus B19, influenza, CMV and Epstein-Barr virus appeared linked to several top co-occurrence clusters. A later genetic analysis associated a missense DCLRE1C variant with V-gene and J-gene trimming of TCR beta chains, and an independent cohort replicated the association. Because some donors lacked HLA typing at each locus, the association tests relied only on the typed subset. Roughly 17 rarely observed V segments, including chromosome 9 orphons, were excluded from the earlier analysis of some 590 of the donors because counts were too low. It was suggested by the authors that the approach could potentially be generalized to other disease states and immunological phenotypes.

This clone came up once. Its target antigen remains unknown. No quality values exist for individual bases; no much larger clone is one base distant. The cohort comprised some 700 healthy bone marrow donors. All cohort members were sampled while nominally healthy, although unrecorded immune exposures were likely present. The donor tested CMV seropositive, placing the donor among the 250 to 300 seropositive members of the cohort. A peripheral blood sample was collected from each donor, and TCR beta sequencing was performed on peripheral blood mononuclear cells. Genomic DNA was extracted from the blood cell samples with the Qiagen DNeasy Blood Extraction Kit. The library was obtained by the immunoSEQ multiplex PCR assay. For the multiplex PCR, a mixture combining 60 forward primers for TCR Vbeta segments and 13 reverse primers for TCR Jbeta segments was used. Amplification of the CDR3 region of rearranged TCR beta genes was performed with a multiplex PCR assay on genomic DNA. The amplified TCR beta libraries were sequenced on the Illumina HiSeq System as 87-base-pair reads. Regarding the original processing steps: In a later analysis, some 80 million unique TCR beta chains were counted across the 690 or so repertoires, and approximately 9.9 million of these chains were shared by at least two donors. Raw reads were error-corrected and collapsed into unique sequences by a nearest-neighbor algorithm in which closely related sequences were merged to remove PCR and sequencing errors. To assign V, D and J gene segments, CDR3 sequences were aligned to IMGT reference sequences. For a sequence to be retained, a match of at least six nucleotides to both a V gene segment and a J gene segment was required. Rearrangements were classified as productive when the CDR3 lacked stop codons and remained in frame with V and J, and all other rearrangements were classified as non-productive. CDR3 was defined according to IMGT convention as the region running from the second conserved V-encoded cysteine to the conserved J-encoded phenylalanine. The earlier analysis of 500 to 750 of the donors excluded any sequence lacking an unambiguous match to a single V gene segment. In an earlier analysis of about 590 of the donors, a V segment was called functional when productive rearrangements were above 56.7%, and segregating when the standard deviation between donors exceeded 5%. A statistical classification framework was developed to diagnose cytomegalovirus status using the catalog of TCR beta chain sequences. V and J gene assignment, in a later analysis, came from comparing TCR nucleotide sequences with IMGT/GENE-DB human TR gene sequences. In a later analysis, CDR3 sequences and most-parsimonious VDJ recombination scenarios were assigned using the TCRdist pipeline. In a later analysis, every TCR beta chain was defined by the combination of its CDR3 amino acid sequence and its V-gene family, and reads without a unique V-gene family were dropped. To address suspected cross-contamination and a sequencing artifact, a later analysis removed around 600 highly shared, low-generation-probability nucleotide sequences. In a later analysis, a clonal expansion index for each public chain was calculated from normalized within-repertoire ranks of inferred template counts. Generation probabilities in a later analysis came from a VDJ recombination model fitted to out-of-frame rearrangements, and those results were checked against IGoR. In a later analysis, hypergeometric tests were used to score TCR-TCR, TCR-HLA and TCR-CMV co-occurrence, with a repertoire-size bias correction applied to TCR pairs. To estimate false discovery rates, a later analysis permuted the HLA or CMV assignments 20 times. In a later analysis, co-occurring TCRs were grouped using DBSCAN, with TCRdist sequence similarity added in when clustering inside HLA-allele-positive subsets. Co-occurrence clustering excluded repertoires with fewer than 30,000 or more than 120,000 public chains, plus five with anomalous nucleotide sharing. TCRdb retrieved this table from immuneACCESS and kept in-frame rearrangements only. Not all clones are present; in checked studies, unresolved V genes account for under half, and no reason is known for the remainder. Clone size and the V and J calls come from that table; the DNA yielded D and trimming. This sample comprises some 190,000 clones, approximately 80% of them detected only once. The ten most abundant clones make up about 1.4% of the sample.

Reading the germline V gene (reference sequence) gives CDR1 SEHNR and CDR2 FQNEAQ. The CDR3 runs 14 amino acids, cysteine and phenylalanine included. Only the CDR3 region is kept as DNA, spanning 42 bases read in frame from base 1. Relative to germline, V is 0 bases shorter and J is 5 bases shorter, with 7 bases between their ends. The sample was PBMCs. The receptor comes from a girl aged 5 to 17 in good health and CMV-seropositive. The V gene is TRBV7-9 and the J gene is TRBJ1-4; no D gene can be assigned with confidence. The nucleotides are TGTGCCAGCAGCTTAGCGGCGGGGAATGAAAAACTGTTTTTT. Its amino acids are CASSLAAGNEKLFF.